The 2 T cell receptor beta chains presented below share a single source sample, sequenced in a study of cytomegalovirus exposure and HLA in healthy donors. The PCR made use of 60 Vbeta and 13 Jbeta primers. Method: immunoSEQ multiplex PCR; TCRdb's copy keeps in-frame clones and lacks some. The sample has about 140,000 clones, approximately 67% seen once. Sequencing used PBMCs. The source is an older woman in good health and CMV-seronegative.

V and J are TRBV5-4 and TRBJ2-3; 7 bases align to TRBD1. This CDR3 spans 14 amino acids. Trimming cost V 4 bases and J 4 bases; bases outside gene matches: 6. Germline values: CDR1 SGHNT, CDR2 YYREEE (reference sequence). The CDR3 DNA follows: TGTGCCAGCAGCCGCGACAGGGTGGCAGATACGCAGTATTTT. Residues: CASSRDRVADTQYF.

This chain links TRBV29-1 with TRBJ1-2; 8 bases align to TRBD1. CDR3 length: 19 amino acids. The V gene end was trimmed by 4 bases and the J gene end by 5 bases; junction bases not matched to a gene: 24. The germline V gene encodes CDR1 SQVTM and CDR2 ANQGSEA. CDR3 sequence reads: CSVGGPRQGRSSAFYGYTF. The CDR3 DNA reads TGCAGCGTTGGGGGACCAAGACAGGGGAGGTCATCAGCTTTTTATGGCTACACCTTC.